A single sample is the source of the 19 T cell receptor beta chains below, sequenced in a study of shared clonotypes between healthy human individuals. The assay was immunoSEQ multiplex PCR, and TCRdb's table has in-frame clones only and misses some. The data contain more than 900,000 clones, around 78% of them singletons. The sample taken for sequencing was memory CD4+ T cells from PBMCs. The subset is: CD45RA-negative fraction. The source of these receptors is a young man in good health. Some clones in this sample may be carry-over from other donors' samples.

This clone is a singleton in its sample. J is TRBJ2-1 and V is TRBV7-9; D is unclear. Trimming shortened V by 1 base and J by 1 base, and 8 bases separated the two germline ends. There are 15 residues in the CDR3. Germline V CDR1 and CDR2: SEHNR, FQNEAQ (reference sequence). DNA of the CDR3: TGTGCCAGCAGCTTAGAAAAAATATCCTACAATGAGCAGTTCTTC. It encodes CASSLEKISYNEQFF.

The gene calls are TRBV28 and TRBJ2-7, with 7 bases that match TRBD2. Germline V gene lookup returns CDR1 MDHEN and CDR2 SYDVKM. V was clipped by 3 bases and J by 1 base; unmatched bases: 6. The CDR3 is 15 amino acids. CDR3 nucleotides: TGTGCCAGCAGTTTGTGGGGGGGGATATCCTACGAGCAGTACTTC. It encodes CASSLWGGISYEQYF.

This clone was detected once. The J gene is TRBJ2-2, the V gene TRBV7-3, with no clear D. The V end lost 5 bases, the J end lost 11 bases, and 15 bases lay between the germline ends. CDR1 is SGHTA and CDR2 is FQGTGA in the germline V gene. The length of the CDR3 is 13 residues. In DNA, the CDR3 is TGTGCCAGCAGCCCTGGCGGTCTCCCTGAGCTGTTTTTT. Translated: CASSPGGLPELFF. The variable domain in full, completed from reference TRBV7-3 and TRBJ2-2, reads GAGVSQTPSNKVTEKGKYVELRCDPISGHTALYWYRQSLGQGPEFLIYFQGTGAADDSGLPNDRFFAVRPEGSVSTLKIQRTERGDSAVYLCASSPGGLPELFFGEGSRLTVL.

This CDR3 reads CASSHGGRPSSYEQYF. The CDR3 DNA reads as TGTGCCAGCAGCCATGGCGGGAGACCAAGCTCCTACGAGCAGTACTTC. The chain uses TRBV14 and TRBJ2-7, with TRBD2 matching over 7 bases. The CDR3 length is 16 residues. Trimming at V came to 3 bases and at J to 0 bases, leaving 8 bases not matched to a gene. In germline, CDR1 is SGHDN, CDR2 FVKESK.

The sample holds many counts of this clone. The CDR3 is CASSLAQGAGAEYEQYF. The CDR3 DNA is TGTGCCAGCAGCTTAGCGCAGGGGGCAGGGGCGGAGTACGAGCAGTACTTC. This chain joins TRBV7-2 and TRBJ2-7, with TRBD1 identical over 8 bases. Germline V gene sequence: CDR1 SGHTA, CDR2 FQGNSA. V lost 0 bases and J lost 4; bases outside the gene matches: 11. The CDR3 has 17 residues.

With regard to this clone: The same CDR3 can be traced to other DNA sequences in this sample. The chain employs TRBV2 and TRBJ1-2, with TRBD1 matching 7 bases. Germline-derived CDR1 and CDR2 are SNHLY and FYNNEI. The CDR3 has 15 residues. Trimming at V came to 1 base and at J to 4 bases, leaving 6 bases not matched to a gene. In DNA form, the CDR3 reads TGTGCCAGCAGTGAAGGGCCAGGGGGTCCCTATGGCTACACCTTC. Translation: CASSEGPGGPYGYTF.

This clone was seen a few times. V usage is TRBV30 and J usage is TRBJ1-4, with TRBD1 as a possible D gene (5 bases). Trimming cost V 1 base and J 10 bases, with 19 bases left between them. Germline V CDR1 and CDR2: GTSNPN, SVGIG (reference sequence). This CDR3 has 15 residues. CDR3: CAWSDEAGSLGKLFF. The CDR3 bases are TGTGCCTGGAGTGATGAGGCAGGGTCTTTGGGAAAACTGTTTTTT.

The chain links TRBV28 to TRBJ2-3; 11 bases map to TRBD2. The CDR3 runs to 15 residues. V lost 5 bases to trimming and J lost 4 bases; unmatched junction nucleotides: 5. The germline CDR1 and CDR2 sequences are MDHEN and SYDVKM. For the CDR3, the DNA is TGTGCCAGCAGTAGGACTAGCGGGTTCGCAGATACGCAGTATTTT. It codes for CASSRTSGFADTQYF.

The chain carries TRBV28 and TRBJ1-5, with 7 bases that match TRBD1. Germline values: CDR1 MDHEN, CDR2 SYDVKM. There are 16 residues in the CDR3. Trimming at V came to 5 bases and at J to 4 bases, leaving 11 bases not matched to a gene. The chain's CDR3 is CASSPRTGTANQPQHF. In DNA form, the CDR3 reads TGTGCCAGCAGTCCTAGAACCGGGACAGCTAATCAGCCCCAGCATTTT.

This clone was seen at least ten times. This chain joins TRBV2 and TRBJ1-5; no definite D call. The CDR3 runs to 14 residues. Germline V gene data show CDR1 as SNHLY and CDR2 as FYNNEI. V was trimmed by 2 bases and J by 5 bases, leaving 10 bases between them. This chain's CDR3 is CASSESSGDQPQHF. CDR3 nucleotide sequence: TGTGCCAGCAGTGAATCCTCTGGGGATCAGCCCCAGCATTTT. Looking up the rest from reference TRBV2 and TRBJ1-5 gives the full variable domain: EPEVTQTPSHQVTQMGQEVILRCVPISNHLYFYWYRQILGQKVEFLVSFYNNEISEKSEIFDDQFSVERPDGSNFTLKIRSTKLEDSAMYFCASSESSGDQPQHFGDGTRLSIL.

This clone was counted between two and nine times. The V and J genes are TRBV18 and TRBJ1-5; no clear D. Germline CDR1 reads KGHSH; CDR2 reads LQKENI. V was shortened by 3 bases and J by 3 bases, with 18 bases between the two germline ends. This CDR3 spans 17 amino acids. The CDR3 nucleotides read TGTGCCAGCTCACCGGGTAGAGGACCAACATCCAATCAGCCCCAGCATTTT. It yields the protein CASSPGRGPTSNQPQHF. Complete variable domain (other parts from reference TRBV18 and TRBJ1-5): NAGVMQNPRHLVRRRGQEARLRCSPMKGHSHVYWYRQLPEEGLKFMVYLQKENIIDESGMPKERFSAEFPKEGPSILRIQQVVRGDSAAYFCASSPGRGPTSNQPQHFGDGTRLSIL.

This rearrangement joins TRBV7-2 to TRBJ1-2; D gene ambiguous. Germline CDR1 and CDR2: SGHTA and FQGNSA. The CDR3 is 16 residues long. The V gene lost 8 bases and the J gene lost 0 bases, with 19 bases spanning the gap. CDR3 bases: TGTGCCAGCCACCCGCGGGCAGGCTTAGCTAACTATGGCTACACCTTC. Protein product: CASHPRAGLANYGYTF.

This clone showed up many times. Other DNA sequences of this sample code for an identical CDR3. The V call is TRBV27, the J call TRBJ1-2; the D gene is possibly TRBD1 (6 bases). The V end lost 5 bases, the J end lost 4 bases, and 14 bases lay between the germline ends. The CDR3 sequence is 14 residues long. In germline, CDR1 is MNHEY, CDR2 SMNVEV (reference sequence). The DNA for the CDR3 is TGTGCCAGCAGTCTCGGCGGACAGCCCTATGGCTACACCTTC. It yields the protein CASSLGGQPYGYTF.

V is TRBV7-9 and J is TRBJ2-1, with 9 bases that match TRBD2. The V gene's germline CDR1 is SEHNR and CDR2 FQNEAQ (reference sequence). J was trimmed by 6 bases and V by 2 bases; bases with no gene match: 8. CDR3 length: 16 residues. The CDR3 here is CASSLNRGRASNEQFF. CDR3 bases: TGTGCCAGCAGCTTAAATCGCGGGAGGGCCAGCAATGAGCAGTTCTTC.

With regard to this clone: Within the sample, other DNA sequences also encode this same CDR3. This chain connects TRBV5-1 to TRBJ2-3; a weak D match, TRBD1 (5 bases). The CDR3 extends over 14 amino acids. The V end lost 0 bases, the J end lost 2 bases, and 7 bases lay between the germline ends. CDR1 is SGHRS and CDR2 is YFSETQ in the germline V gene. CDR3 sequence reads: CASSLARDTDTQYF. The CDR3, as DNA: TGCGCCAGCAGCTTGGCCAGGGACACAGATACGCAGTATTTT.

The rearrangement joins TRBV6-6 to TRBJ2-4; D not resolved. The germline V and J ends were trimmed by 4 bases and 2 bases, with 12 bases remaining between them. CDR3 length: 15 residues. Germline V gives CDR1 MNHNY, CDR2 SVGAGI (reference sequence). CDR3 amino acids: CASSSVPSTKNIQYF. The CDR3 DNA reads as TGTGCCAGCAGTTCCGTACCTAGTACCAAAAACATTCAGTACTTC.

The J gene is TRBJ2-3, the V gene TRBV6-1; TRBD2 matches at 7 bases. The CDR3 extends over 15 amino acids. V gave up 7 bases and J gave up 2 bases; unmatched junction bases: 9. Per the germline V gene, CDR1 is MNHNS and CDR2 is SASEGT. CDR3 sequence: CASNSIGRVTDTQYF. The CDR3 DNA sequence: TGTGCCAGCAACTCAATTGGGAGGGTCACAGATACGCAGTATTTT.

This chain joins TRBV4-2 and TRBJ2-3, with 10 bases that match TRBD2. V was pared by 2 bases and J by 2 bases, with 7 bases of the junction left unmatched. The CDR3 is 17 residues long. CDR1 is LGHNA and CDR2 is YNFKEQ in the germline V gene. Here the CDR3 reads CASSQHFSGRNTDTQYF. The CDR3, as DNA: TGTGCCAGCAGCCAACATTTTAGCGGGAGGAACACAGATACGCAGTATTTT.

The V call is TRBV27, the J call TRBJ2-7, with TRBD1 identical over 7 bases. From germline, CDR1 is MNHEY and CDR2 SMNVEV (reference sequence). The CDR3 is 15 residues long. Germline trimming cut 5 bases from V and 6 bases from J; bases unmatched to any gene: 13. The CDR3 sequence: CASSASWAGGFEQYF. DNA for the CDR3: TGTGCCAGCAGTGCGAGTTGGGCAGGGGGATTCGAGCAGTACTTC.